The present entry profiles one TCR beta chain with its context. This sample is drawn from a study of control samples from healthy donors and cancer patients. V was pared by 3 bases and J by 2 bases, with 9 bases between. The CDR3 spans 13 residues. Germline loops: CDR1 SGHDT, CDR2 YYEEEE. Data came from immunoSEQ multiplex PCR; TCRdb stores just in-frame clones and leaves some out. The sample lists 90,000 to 140,000 clones, around 82% occurring once. The material sequenced was blood. The sequence was obtained from a woman aged 45-60 years in good health. J is TRBJ2-7 and V is TRBV5-6; TRBD1 is a possible D gene (6 bases). In DNA, the CDR3 is TGTGCCAGCAGCTCACAGGGCACCTACGAGCAGTACTTC. It encodes CASSSQGTYEQYF.